This T cell receptor (beta chain) was recorded in a study of blood T cell repertoires in COVID-19. Original analysis: Amplification with reference gene primers provided the estimates of nucleated cell counts. TCRdb's table, derived via immunoSEQ multiplex PCR, lists solely in-frame clones and lacks some. That table furnishes V, J and clone size, whereas the DNA furnished D and trimming. The repertoire holds about 70,000 clones, with about 91% as singletons. Germline CDR1 is SGDLS and CDR2 is YYNGEE. The CDR3 sequence is 14 residues long. V dropped 0 bases and J dropped 8 bases, with 9 bases sitting between them.

Material for sequencing was peripheral blood. The J gene is TRBJ1-6, the V gene TRBV9; no firm D call. The receptor's source is a man between 45 and 60 years old with active COVID-19. The chain's CDR3 is CASSVAFTDSPLHF. CDR3 coding DNA: TGTGCCAGCAGCGTAGCTTTTACGGATTCACCCCTCCACTTT.